The present entry profiles one T cell receptor (beta chain) with its context. Its target antigen remains unknown. No quality values exist for individual bases; no much larger clone is one base distant. Participants in the prospective study were enrolled through a virtual design, were aged about 18 to 100 years, and lived in approximately 24 United States geographic areas. In the prospective study, participants were assigned to cohorts based on the clinical history participants reported in a screening survey and a study questionnaire. Exposed participants had been in contact, within 2 weeks of entering the study, with a person who had a PCR-confirmed or clinician-diagnosed case of COVID-19. Each participant in the prospective study had whole blood, serum and a nasopharyngeal or oropharyngeal swab collected by mobile phlebotomists. Additional blood draws and questionnaires over an approximately two-month period could optionally be provided by prospective study participants. Before DNA extraction, prospective study blood samples were shipped either frozen or at room temperature.

The record originates from a study of blood T cell repertoires in COVID-19 (dated by TCRdb to 2019 to 2021). A note on the overall study: Samples covering the acute and convalescent phases of COVID-19 were provided by collaborators in the United States, Italy and Spain. The prospective study material was composed of cDNA or gDNA derived from T cells, B-cell-depleted T cells, or PBMCs. Deeply sampled blood TCRbeta repertoires from subjects exposed to, actively infected with, or recovered from COVID-19 were included in the dataset. A freely available public database, intended as a resource for researchers studying the immune response to SARS-CoV-2, is where the repertoires were released. Samples were obtained from the ongoing ImmuneRACE study (first 160 participants) and from approximately 1,200 subjects provided by 6 global collaborators. Nearly every sample came with metadata listing a de-identified subject ID, COVID-19 status, age in years and sex. Where HLA class I and class II types were available, the types were taken from metadata supplied by the sample provider, not from assay-based typing. Broad study findings and their caveats: How much clinical and demographic metadata was included differed by source and by participant, and the metadata was provided uncurated.

According to the germline V gene, CDR1 reads SGDLS and CDR2 reads YYNGEE. From the cysteine up to the phenylalanine, the CDR3 has a length of 17 residues. Of all the DNA, just the CDR3 is kept, 51 bases in frame from base 1. Trimming costs V 0 bases and J 2 bases, and their ends lie 16 bases apart. The immunoSEQ Assay, a bias-controlled multiplex PCR, was used to amplify TCRbeta CDR3 regions from genomic DNA. Regarding the original processing steps: Within the assay, amplification of reference gene primers was used to estimate how many nucleated cells each sample contained. Sequence reads were collapsed and filtered to measure the absolute abundance of every unique TCRbeta CDR3 rearrangement. For each sample, productive Simpson clonality was calculated as the square root of Simpson's diversity index over productive rearrangements. What TCRdb holds here is the immuneACCESS table cut down to in-frame rearrangements. Part of the clones is not present; checked against another copy, under half of the missing clones reflect an unresolved V gene, and the others are unexplained. V and J calls and clone size follow that table, whereas D and trimming were derived from the DNA. Within this sample are hundreds of thousands of clones, with about 88% of them counted one time only. Jointly, the top ten make up about 1.5% of the sample.

Sequencing used PBMCs or T cells enriched from blood (not recorded which). The clonotype comes from a woman in her late teens or twenties who had been exposed to COVID-19. The V gene is TRBV9 and the J gene is TRBJ2-3; possibly the D gene is TRBD1, per 5 matching bases. The CDR3 region: CASSVGPTGPLTDTQYF. The bases read TGTGCCAGCAGCGTAGGCCCCACAGGCCCTCTCACAGATACGCAGTATTTT.